This T cell receptor (beta chain) was captured by sequencing in a study of CD8 T cells in Susac syndrome. CDR3 length: 17 amino acids. Between the trimmed V and J ends, which lost 1 base and 2 bases, there was a span of 18 bases. Germline V gene sequence: CDR1 SGHTA, CDR2 FQGNSA. A quantity of roughly 0.5 to 1 ug RNA underwent reverse transcription using random hexamers. MiXCR was run by TCRdb on the immunoSEQ multiplex PCR reads, yielding one entry per CDR3 protein. The sample has over 65,000 distinct CDR3 sequences, approximately 94% seen once. This chain connects TRBV7-2 to TRBJ2-7; D perhaps matches TRBD1 (5 bases). The sequence was collected from a human donor with Susac syndrome. The specimen sequenced was CD4+ T cells from PBMCs. CDR3 protein: CASSLGTYEPSPYEQYF. The CDR3 DNA sequence: TGTGCCAGCAGCTTAGGGACATATGAACCTTCCCCCTACGAGCAGTACTTC.